Below, one T cell receptor beta chain is given with its context. Its matching antigen is unknown. This sample was taken from a study of beta chain features in type 1 diabetes. Study information: All samples combined gave under 110,000,000 sorted cells for examination. Study observations and caveats: A closer apparent resemblance between naive, central memory and Treg TCRB repertoires was seen in patients than in healthy donors.

CD45RO/CCR7/CD25/CD127/CD95/CD27 sorting isolated CD4+ naive, central memory, regulatory and stem cell-like memory cells. Of the isolated RNA, all was reverse transcribed, and so the sequenced material was expressed TCRB transcripts. The read count averaged approximately 3.5 million across naive, central memory and regulatory T cell samples. The table came from immunoSEQ multiplex PCR; TCRdb's copy has only in-frame clones and leaves some out. The data show 150,000 or so clones, around a tenth seen once. Germline-derived CDR1 and CDR2 are SGHRS and YFSETQ. The CDR3 contains 17 residues. Trimming cost V 0 bases and J 3 bases; bases outside gene matches: 11.

The V call is TRBV5-1, the J call TRBJ2-7, with TRBD1 identical over 8 bases. Material: central memory CD4+ T cells from blood. The TCR comes from a man aged 18-30 years in good health. The CDR3 DNA reads as TGCGCCAGCAGCTTGGGATTAGACGGGACAGGACTCTACGAGCAGTACTTC. It translates to CASSLGLDGTGLYEQYF.